These T cell receptor beta chains were read from a single sample in a study of blood T cell repertoires in COVID-19. Repertoires were generated with immunoSEQ multiplex PCR, while TCRdb's copy carries only in-frame clones and drops some. The table lists around 160,000 clones, around nine tenths of them singletons. The sequenced material came from peripheral blood. The receptor source for this set is a woman in her 70s with COVID-19, enrolled during active disease. Each CDR3 is given with its conserved first and last residue. D genes are given only for firm matches. The size of a clone is reported for some rows only, either as once, few or many, or as a class for expanded clones.

V gene: TRBV5-5; J gene: TRBJ1-6; clone size: once; D gene: NA; CDR3 protein: CASSGMGLNDSPLHF; CDR3 DNA: TGTGCCAGCAGCGGGATGGGACTGAATGATTCACCCCTCCACTTT
V gene: TRBV7-2; J gene: TRBJ2-1; clone size: NA; D gene: TRBD2; CDR3 protein: CASSSIFRGAYNEQFF; CDR3 DNA: TGTGCCAGCAGCTCGATCTTTCGGGGGGCCTACAATGAGCAGTTCTTC
V gene: TRBV19; J gene: TRBJ1-5; clone size: once; D gene: NA; CDR3 protein: CASSIRFNQPQHF; CDR3 DNA: TGTGCCAGTAGTATACGGTTCAATCAGCCCCAGCATTTT
V gene: TRBV7-2; J gene: TRBJ1-2; clone size: NA; D gene: NA; CDR3 protein: CASSSQRYGYTF; CDR3 DNA: TGTGCCAGCAGCTCCCAGCGTTATGGCTACACCTTC
V gene: TRBV7-3; J gene: TRBJ1-6; clone size: NA; D gene: NA; CDR3 protein: CASSLGEINSPLHF; CDR3 DNA: TGTGCCAGCAGCTTAGGAGAGATCAATTCACCCCTCCACTTT
V gene: TRBV29-1; J gene: TRBJ1-5; clone size: NA; D gene: NA; CDR3 protein: CSVDGDSNQPQHF; CDR3 DNA: TGCAGCGTCGACGGAGATAGCAATCAGCCCCAGCATTTT
V gene: TRBV6-6; J gene: TRBJ2-6; clone size: NA; D gene: NA; CDR3 protein: CATLRVSGANVLTF; CDR3 DNA: TGTGCCACCCTTAGAGTCTCTGGGGCCAACGTCCTGACTTTC
V gene: TRBV5-1; J gene: TRBJ1-1; clone size: NA; D gene: NA; CDR3 protein: CASSLTANTEAFF; CDR3 DNA: TGCGCCAGCAGCTTAACAGCCAACACTGAAGCTTTCTTT
V gene: TRBV6-5; J gene: TRBJ2-1; clone size: NA; D gene: TRBD1; CDR3 protein: CASSRGQGSYNEQFF; CDR3 DNA: TGTGCCAGCAGTAGAGGACAGGGTTCCTACAATGAGCAGTTCTTC
V gene: TRBV27; J gene: TRBJ2-7; clone size: NA; D gene: NA; CDR3 protein: CASSLTRGSYEQYF; CDR3 DNA: TGTGCCAGCAGTTTAACACGGGGCTCCTACGAGCAGTACTTC
V gene: TRBV10-3; J gene: TRBJ1-5; clone size: NA; D gene: NA; CDR3 protein: CAISPTGEGQPQHF; CDR3 DNA: TGTGCCATCAGTCCGACAGGAGAAGGTCAGCCCCAGCATTTT
V gene: TRBV7-2; J gene: TRBJ2-3; clone size: NA; D gene: TRBD1; CDR3 protein: CATRPPGGPTDTQYF; CDR3 DNA: TGTGCCACCAGACCCCCAGGGGGCCCCACAGATACGCAGTATTTT
V gene: TRBV19; J gene: TRBJ1-5; clone size: NA; D gene: TRBD1; CDR3 protein: CASSLRTGLYSNQPQHF; CDR3 DNA: TGTGCCAGTAGCCTTCGGACAGGCCTCTATAGCAATCAGCCCCAGCATTTT
V gene: TRBV4-1; J gene: TRBJ2-1; clone size: NA; D gene: TRBD2; CDR3 protein: CASSQIPGLAGGSSYNEQFF; CDR3 DNA: TGCGCCAGCAGCCAGATACCGGGACTAGCGGGGGGAAGCTCCTACAATGAGCAGTTCTTC
V gene: TRBV7-6; J gene: TRBJ1-1; clone size: once; D gene: NA; CDR3 protein: CASNKVTGVGTEAFF; CDR3 DNA: TGTGCCAGCAACAAAGTAACCGGGGTCGGGACTGAAGCTTTCTTT
V gene: TRBV30; J gene: TRBJ1-1; clone size: NA; D gene: TRBD1; CDR3 protein: CAWSMTGSSLF; CDR3 DNA: TGTGCCTGGAGCATGACAGGGAGTAGCCTCTTT
V gene: TRBV14; J gene: TRBJ2-2; clone size: NA; D gene: TRBD2; CDR3 protein: CASSRWTSGGTGELFF; CDR3 DNA: TGTGCCAGCAGCCGATGGACTAGCGGGGGCACCGGGGAGCTGTTTTTT
V gene: TRBV5-1; J gene: TRBJ1-4; clone size: NA; D gene: TRBD1; CDR3 protein: CASSLGDRGTEKLFF; CDR3 DNA: TGCGCCAGCAGCTTGGGGGACAGGGGTACTGAAAAACTGTTTTTT
V gene: TRBV19; J gene: TRBJ1-2; clone size: NA; D gene: TRBD1; CDR3 protein: CASSQTGGVYGYTF; CDR3 DNA: TGTGCCAGTAGCCAGACAGGGGGAGTCTACGGCTACACCTTC
V gene: TRBV30; J gene: TRBJ2-3; clone size: NA; D gene: NA; CDR3 protein: CAWSVAGDTQYF; CDR3 DNA: TGTGCCTGGAGTGTTGCGGGAGATACGCAGTATTTT
V gene: TRBV7-9; J gene: TRBJ2-1; clone size: NA; D gene: NA; CDR3 protein: CASSLSGGTLQVQFF; CDR3 DNA: TGTGCCAGCAGCTTATCGGGCGGGACTCTCCAGGTCCAGTTCTTC
V gene: TRBV7-9; J gene: TRBJ1-1; clone size: NA; D gene: NA; CDR3 protein: CASSPLGGNTEAFF; CDR3 DNA: TGTGCCAGCAGCCCCCTCGGGGGGAACACTGAAGCTTTCTTT
V gene: TRBV30; J gene: TRBJ1-6; clone size: NA; D gene: NA; CDR3 protein: CAWSAPGLDNSPLHF; CDR3 DNA: TGTGCCTGGAGCGCTCCGGGACTGGATAATTCACCCCTCCACTTT
V gene: TRBV30; J gene: TRBJ1-4; clone size: few; D gene: TRBD1; CDR3 protein: CAWSGTGGGRANEKLFF; CDR3 DNA: TGTGCCTGGAGCGGGACAGGGGGCGGGAGGGCTAATGAAAAACTGTTTTTT
V gene: TRBV7-6; J gene: TRBJ1-1; clone size: NA; D gene: NA; CDR3 protein: CASTHGSSGFSFF; CDR3 DNA: TGTGCCAGCACTCATGGTAGTTCCGGGTTTTCTTTCTTT
V gene: TRBV11-3; J gene: TRBJ2-2; clone size: NA; D gene: NA; CDR3 protein: CASSLGRGTAGELFF; CDR3 DNA: TGTGCCAGCAGCTTAGGTCGGGGAACGGCCGGGGAGCTGTTTTTT
V gene: TRBV5-6; J gene: TRBJ2-2; clone size: NA; D gene: TRBD1; CDR3 protein: CASSLVKGAGTGELFF; CDR3 DNA: TGTGCCAGCAGCTTGGTTAAGGGGGCCGGCACCGGGGAGCTGTTTTTT
V gene: TRBV21-1; J gene: TRBJ1-2; clone size: few; D gene: NA; CDR3 protein: CASRGPDGPGGYTF; CDR3 DNA: TGTGCCAGCAGAGGCCCCGACGGCCCAGGTGGCTACACCTTC
V gene: TRBV18; J gene: TRBJ1-1; clone size: NA; D gene: TRBD1; CDR3 protein: CASSPSPGQGPEAFF; CDR3 DNA: TGTGCCAGCTCCCCCTCACCGGGACAGGGGCCCGAAGCTTTCTTT